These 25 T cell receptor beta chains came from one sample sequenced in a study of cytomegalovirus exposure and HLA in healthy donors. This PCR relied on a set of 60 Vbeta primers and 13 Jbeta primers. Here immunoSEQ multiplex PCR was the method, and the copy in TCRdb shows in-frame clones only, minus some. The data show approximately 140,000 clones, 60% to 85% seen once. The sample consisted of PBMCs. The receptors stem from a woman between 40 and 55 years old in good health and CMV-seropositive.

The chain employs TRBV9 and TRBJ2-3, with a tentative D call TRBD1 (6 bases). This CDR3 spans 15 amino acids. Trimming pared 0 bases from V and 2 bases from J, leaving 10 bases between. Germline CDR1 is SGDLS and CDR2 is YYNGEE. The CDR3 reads CASSVGGHNTDTQYF. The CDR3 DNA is TGTGCCAGCAGCGTAGGGGGACACAACACAGATACGCAGTATTTT. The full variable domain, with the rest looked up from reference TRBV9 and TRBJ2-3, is DSGVTQTPKHLITATGQRVTLRCSPRSGDLSVYWYQQSLDQGLQFLIQYYNGEERAKGNILERFSAQQFPDLHSELNLSSLELGDSALYFCASSVGGHNTDTQYFGPGTRLTVL.

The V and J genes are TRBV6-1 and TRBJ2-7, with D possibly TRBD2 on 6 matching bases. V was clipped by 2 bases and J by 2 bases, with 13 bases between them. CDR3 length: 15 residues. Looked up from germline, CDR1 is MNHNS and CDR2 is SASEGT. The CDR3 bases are TGTGCCAGCAGTGAATTTGTCGGGGGACCCTACGAGCAGTACTTC. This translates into CASSEFVGGPYEQYF.

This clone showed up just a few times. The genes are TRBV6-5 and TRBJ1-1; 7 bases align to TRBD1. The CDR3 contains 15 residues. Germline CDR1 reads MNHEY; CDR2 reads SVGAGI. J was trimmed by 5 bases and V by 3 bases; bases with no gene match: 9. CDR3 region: CASSYLRQGKTEAFF. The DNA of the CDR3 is TGTGCCAGCAGTTATCTGCGACAGGGTAAAACTGAAGCTTTCTTT.

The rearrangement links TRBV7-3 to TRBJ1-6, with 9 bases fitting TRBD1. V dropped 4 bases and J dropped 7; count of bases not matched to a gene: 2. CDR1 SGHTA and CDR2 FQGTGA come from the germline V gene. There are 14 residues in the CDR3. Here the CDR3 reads CASSSGQGNSPLHF. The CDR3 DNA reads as TGTGCCAGCAGCTCGGGACAGGGAAATTCACCCCTCCACTTT. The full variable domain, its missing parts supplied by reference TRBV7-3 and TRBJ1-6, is GAGVSQTPSNKVTEKGKYVELRCDPISGHTALYWYRQSLGQGPEFLIYFQGTGAADDSGLPNDRFFAVRPEGSVSTLKIQRTERGDSAVYLCASSSGQGNSPLHFGNGTRLTVT.

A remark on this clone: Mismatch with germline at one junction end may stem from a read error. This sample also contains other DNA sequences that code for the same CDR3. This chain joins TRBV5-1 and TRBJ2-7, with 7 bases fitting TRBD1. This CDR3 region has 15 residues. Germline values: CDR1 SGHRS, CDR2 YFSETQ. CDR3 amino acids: CASSSRTGSSYEQYF. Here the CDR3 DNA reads TGCGCCAGCAGCTCAAGGACAGGCAGCTCCTATGAGCAGTACTTC. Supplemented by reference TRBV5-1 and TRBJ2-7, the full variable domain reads KAGVTQTPRYLIKTRGQQVTLSCSPISGHRSVSWYQQTPGQGLQFLFEYFSETQRNKGNFPGRFSGRQFSNSRSEMNVSTLELGDSALYLCASSSRTGSSYEQYFGPGTRLTVT.

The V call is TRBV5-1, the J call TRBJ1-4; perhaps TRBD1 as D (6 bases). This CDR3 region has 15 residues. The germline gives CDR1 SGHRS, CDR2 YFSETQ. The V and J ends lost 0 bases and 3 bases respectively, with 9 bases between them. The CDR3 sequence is CASSLEQGANEKLFF. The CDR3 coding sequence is TGCGCCAGCAGCTTGGAACAGGGCGCTAATGAAAAACTGTTTTTT. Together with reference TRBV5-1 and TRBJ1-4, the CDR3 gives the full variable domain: KAGVTQTPRYLIKTRGQQVTLSCSPISGHRSVSWYQQTPGQGLQFLFEYFSETQRNKGNFPGRFSGRQFSNSRSEMNVSTLELGDSALYLCASSLEQGANEKLFFGSGTQLSVL.

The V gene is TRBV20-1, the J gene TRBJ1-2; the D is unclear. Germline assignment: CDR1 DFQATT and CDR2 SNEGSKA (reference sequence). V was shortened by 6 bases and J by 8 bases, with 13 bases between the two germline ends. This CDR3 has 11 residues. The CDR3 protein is CSATMGAGYTF. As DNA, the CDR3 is TGCAGTGCCACCATGGGCGCCGGCTACACCTTC.

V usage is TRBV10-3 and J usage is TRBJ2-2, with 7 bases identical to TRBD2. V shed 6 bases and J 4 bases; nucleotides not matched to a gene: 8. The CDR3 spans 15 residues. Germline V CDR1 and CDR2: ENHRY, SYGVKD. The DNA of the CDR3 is TGTGCCATCAGGGCAGCGGGGTCGAGCACCGGGGAGCTGTTTTTT. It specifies CAIRAAGSSTGELFF.

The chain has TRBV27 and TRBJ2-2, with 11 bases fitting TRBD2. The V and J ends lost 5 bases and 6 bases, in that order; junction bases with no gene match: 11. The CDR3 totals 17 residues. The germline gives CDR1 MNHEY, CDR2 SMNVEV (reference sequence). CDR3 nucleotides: TGTGCCAGCAGTCCATTAGCGGGGGGGCTATATCCCGGGGAGCTGTTTTTT. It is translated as CASSPLAGGLYPGELFF.

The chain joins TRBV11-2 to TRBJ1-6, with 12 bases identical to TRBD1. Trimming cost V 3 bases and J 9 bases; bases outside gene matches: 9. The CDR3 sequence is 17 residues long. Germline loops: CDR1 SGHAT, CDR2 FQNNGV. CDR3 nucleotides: TGTGCCAGCAGCTTGTCCCGGGACAGGGGGCCAGGTTCACCCCTCCACTTT. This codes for CASSLSRDRGPGSPLHF.

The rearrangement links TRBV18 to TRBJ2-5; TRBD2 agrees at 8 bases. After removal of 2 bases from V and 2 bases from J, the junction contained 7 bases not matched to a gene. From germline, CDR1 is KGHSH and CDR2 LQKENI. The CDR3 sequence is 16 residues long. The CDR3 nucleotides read TGTGCCAGCTCACCAGTGCGGGGGGCCGCGCAAGAGACCCAGTACTTC. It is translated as CASSPVRGAAQETQYF.

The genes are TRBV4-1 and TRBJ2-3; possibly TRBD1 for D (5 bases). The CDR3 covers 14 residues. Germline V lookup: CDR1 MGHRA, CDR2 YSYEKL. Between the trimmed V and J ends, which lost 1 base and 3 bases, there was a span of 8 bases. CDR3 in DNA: TGCGCCAGCAGCCAAGCCTCAGGGACAGATACGCAGTATTTT. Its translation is CASSQASGTDTQYF.

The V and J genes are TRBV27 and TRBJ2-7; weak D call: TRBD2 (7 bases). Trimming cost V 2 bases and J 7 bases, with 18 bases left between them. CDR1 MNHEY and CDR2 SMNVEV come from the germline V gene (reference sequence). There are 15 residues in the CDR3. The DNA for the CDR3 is TGTGCCAGCAGTTTAGCGGGGGCTCCTAGTTGGGAGCAGTACTTC. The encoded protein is CASSLAGAPSWEQYF.

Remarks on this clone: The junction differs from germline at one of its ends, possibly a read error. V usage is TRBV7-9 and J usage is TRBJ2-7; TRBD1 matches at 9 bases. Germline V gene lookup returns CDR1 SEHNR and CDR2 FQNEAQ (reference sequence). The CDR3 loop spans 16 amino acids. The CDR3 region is CSSSSYPGQGFYEQYF. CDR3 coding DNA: TGTTCCAGCAGCTCCTACCCGGGACAGGGATTCTACGAGCAGTACTTC.

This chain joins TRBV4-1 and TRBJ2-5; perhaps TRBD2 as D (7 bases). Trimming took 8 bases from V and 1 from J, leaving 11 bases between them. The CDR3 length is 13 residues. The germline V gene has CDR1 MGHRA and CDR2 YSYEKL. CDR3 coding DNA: TGCGCCAGCGCTCGGGGGGCCCAAGAGACCCAGTACTTC. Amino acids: CASARGAQETQYF.

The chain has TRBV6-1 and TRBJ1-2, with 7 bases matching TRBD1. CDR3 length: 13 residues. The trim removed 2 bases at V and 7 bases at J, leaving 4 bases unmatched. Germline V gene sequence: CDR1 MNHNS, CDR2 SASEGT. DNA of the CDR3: TGTGCCAGCAGTGAATACAGGGGCAGTGGCTACACCTTC. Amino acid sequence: CASSEYRGSGYTF.

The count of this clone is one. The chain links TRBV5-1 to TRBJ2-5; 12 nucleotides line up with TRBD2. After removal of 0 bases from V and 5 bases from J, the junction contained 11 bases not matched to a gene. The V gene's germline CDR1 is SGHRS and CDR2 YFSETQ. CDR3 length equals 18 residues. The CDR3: CASSLDGLAGGPGETQYF. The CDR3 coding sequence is TGCGCCAGCAGCTTGGATGGGCTAGCGGGGGGGCCTGGGGAGACCCAGTACTTC.

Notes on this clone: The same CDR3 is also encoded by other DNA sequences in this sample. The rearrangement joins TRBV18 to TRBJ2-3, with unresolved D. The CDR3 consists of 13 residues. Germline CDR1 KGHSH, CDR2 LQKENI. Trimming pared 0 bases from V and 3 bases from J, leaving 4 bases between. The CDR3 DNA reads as TGTGCCAGCTCACCACCCGGGACAGATACGCAGTATTTT. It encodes CASSPPGTDTQYF.

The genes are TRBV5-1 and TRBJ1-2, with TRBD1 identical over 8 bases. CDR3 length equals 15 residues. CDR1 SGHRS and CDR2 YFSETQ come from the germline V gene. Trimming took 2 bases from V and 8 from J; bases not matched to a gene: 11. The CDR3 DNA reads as TGCGCCAGCAGCTTTGAAGGACAGGGCCCGCAGGGCTACACCTTC. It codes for CASSFEGQGPQGYTF.

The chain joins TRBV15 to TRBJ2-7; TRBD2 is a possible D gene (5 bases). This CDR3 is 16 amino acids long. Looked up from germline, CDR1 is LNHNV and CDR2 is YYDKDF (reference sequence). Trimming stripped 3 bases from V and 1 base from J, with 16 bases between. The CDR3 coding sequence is TGTGCCACCAGCAGCTTAGGACGGACTGATTCCTACGAGCAGTACTTC. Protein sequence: CATSSLGRTDSYEQYF.

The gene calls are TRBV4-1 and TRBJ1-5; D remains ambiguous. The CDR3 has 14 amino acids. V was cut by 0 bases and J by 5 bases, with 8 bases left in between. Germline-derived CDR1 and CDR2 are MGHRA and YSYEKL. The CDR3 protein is CASSQDRVYQPQHF. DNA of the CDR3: TGCGCCAGCAGCCAAGACCGAGTTTATCAGCCCCAGCATTTT.

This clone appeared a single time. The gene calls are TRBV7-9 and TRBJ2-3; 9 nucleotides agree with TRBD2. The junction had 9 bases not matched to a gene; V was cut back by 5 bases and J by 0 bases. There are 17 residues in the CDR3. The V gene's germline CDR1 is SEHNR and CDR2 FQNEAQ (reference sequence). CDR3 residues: CASSRLAGTHSTDTQYF. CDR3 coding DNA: TGTGCCAGCAGCCGCCTAGCGGGGACGCATAGCACAGATACGCAGTATTTT.

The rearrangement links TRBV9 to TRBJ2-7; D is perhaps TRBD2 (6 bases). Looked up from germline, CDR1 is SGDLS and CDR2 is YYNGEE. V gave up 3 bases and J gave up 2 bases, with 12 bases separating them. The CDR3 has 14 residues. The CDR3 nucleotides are TGTGCCAGCAGCGCGGGACTCACTACCTACGAGCAGTACTTC. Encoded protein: CASSAGLTTYEQYF.

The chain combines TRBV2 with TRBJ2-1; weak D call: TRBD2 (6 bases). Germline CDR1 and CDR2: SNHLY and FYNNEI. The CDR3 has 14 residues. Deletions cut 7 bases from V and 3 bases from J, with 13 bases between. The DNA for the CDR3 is TGTGCCAGCATCCGGGAGAAGAACTACAATGAGCAGTTCTTC. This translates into CASIREKNYNEQFF.

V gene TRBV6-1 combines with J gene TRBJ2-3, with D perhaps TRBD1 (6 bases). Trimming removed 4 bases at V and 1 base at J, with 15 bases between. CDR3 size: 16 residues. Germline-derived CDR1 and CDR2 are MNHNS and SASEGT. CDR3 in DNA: TGTGCCAGCAGTGTGAGGGGGACCCCTGGCACAGATACGCAGTATTTT. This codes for CASSVRGTPGTDTQYF.